The 7 T cell receptor beta chains below were found in one sample sequenced in a study of CD8 T cells in Susac syndrome. Random hexamers were used to reverse transcribe the RNA input (about 0.5 to 1 ug). One entry per CDR3 protein results from TCRdb running MiXCR on the immunoSEQ multiplex PCR reads. Among 150,000 to 200,000 distinct CDR3 sequences listed, roughly 94% were seen once. The sequencing sample was made of CD4+ T cells from PBMCs. The origin of the receptors is a human donor with multiple sclerosis.

This chain links TRBV24-1 with TRBJ2-3; D tentatively fits TRBD1 or TRBD2 (5 bases each). This CDR3 has 13 residues. Germline V gene sequence: CDR1 KGHDR, CDR2 SFDVKD. With 5 bases removed from V and 6 bases from J, the gap between germline ends came to 11 bases. For the CDR3, the DNA is TGTGCCACCAGTGTGGGGACCGGCGATACGCAGTATTTT. The encoded protein is CATSVGTGDTQYF.

This rearrangement joins TRBV30 to TRBJ2-7; TRBD1 might be the D (6 bases). Trimming cost V 2 bases and J 3 bases, with 11 bases left between them. CDR3 length: 13 residues. CDR1 and CDR2 from the germline V gene are GTSNPN and SVGIG (reference sequence). This chain's CDR3 is CAWSQDRFYEQYF. CDR3 coding DNA: TGTGCCTGGAGTCAGGACAGATTCTACGAGCAGTACTTC.

The chain recombines TRBV12-3 or TRBV12-4 with TRBJ2-6; no reliable D call. V was pared by 4 bases and J by 3 bases, with 7 bases between. CDR3 length: 14 residues. CDR3: CASSSYGGANVLTF. The CDR3 coding sequence is TGTGCCAGCAGTTCATATGGTGGGGCCAACGTCCTGACTTTC.

The chain employs TRBV13 and TRBJ1-2; D not resolved. Trimming shortened V by 5 bases and J by 8 bases, and 18 bases separated the two germline ends. CDR1 is PRHDT and CDR2 is FYEKMQ in the germline V gene (reference sequence). This CDR3 comprises 14 residues. The CDR3 reads CASSPQSRMEGYTF. CDR3 bases: TGTGCCAGCAGCCCACAATCAAGAATGGAAGGCTACACCTTC.

The chain couples TRBV7-2 to TRBJ1-2; perhaps TRBD1 as D (6 bases). In germline, CDR1 is SGHTA, CDR2 FQGNSA. The CDR3 length is 15 residues. V was pared by 5 bases and J by 4 bases, with 17 bases between. CDR3 in DNA: TGTGCCAGCAGCCAAAGGGGGTTCGCTCCCTATGGCTACACCTTC. Translation: CASSQRGFAPYGYTF.

The chain links TRBV12-3 or TRBV12-4 to TRBJ1-1, with TRBD1 as a possible D gene (6 bases). This CDR3 is 13 amino acids long. Trimming took off 11 bases at V and 8 bases at J, with 21 bases between the two ends. CDR3: CAAAGTPLGEAFF. The DNA of the CDR3 is TGTGCCGCAGCCGGGACACCCCTAGGGGAAGCTTTCTTT.

This sequence joins TRBV7-3 and TRBJ2-1; 15 bases align to TRBD2. The germline V gene has CDR1 SGHTA and CDR2 FQGTGA. Trimming cost V 4 bases and J 9 bases; bases outside gene matches: 4. The CDR3 sequence is 15 residues long. Here the CDR3 reads CASSSGLAGGSEQFF. DNA for the CDR3: TGTGCCAGCAGCTCGGGACTAGCGGGAGGATCTGAGCAGTTCTTC.